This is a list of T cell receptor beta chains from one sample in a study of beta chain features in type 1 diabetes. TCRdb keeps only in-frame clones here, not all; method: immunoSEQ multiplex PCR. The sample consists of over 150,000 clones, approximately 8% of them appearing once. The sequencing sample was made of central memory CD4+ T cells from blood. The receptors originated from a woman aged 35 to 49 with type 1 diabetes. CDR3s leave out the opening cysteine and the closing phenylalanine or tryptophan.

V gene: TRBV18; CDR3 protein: ASSPEGGPVGEQY
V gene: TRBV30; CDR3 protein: AWDTGTSAAGGELF
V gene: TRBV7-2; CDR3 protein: ASSLRPERAQY
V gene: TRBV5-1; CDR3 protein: ASSLAWGAGKNEQF
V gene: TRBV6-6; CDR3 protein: ASSFGHYEQY
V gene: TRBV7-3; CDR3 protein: ASSSAGGPTDTQY
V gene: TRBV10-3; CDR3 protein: AISYGTGTDTQY
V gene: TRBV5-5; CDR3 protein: ASSHGGAEAF
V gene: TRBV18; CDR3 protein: ASSPLSKQETQY
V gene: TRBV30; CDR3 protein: AWSVKGTGELF
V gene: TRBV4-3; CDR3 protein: ASSQENPWGRLIYEQY
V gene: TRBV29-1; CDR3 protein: SVEDRPQGFQF
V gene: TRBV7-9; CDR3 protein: ASSFLSGLSYNEQF
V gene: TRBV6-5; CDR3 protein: ASSYSTGMTEAF
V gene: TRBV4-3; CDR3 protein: ASSQGADTEAF
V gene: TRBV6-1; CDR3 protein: ASSGLVPGYEQY
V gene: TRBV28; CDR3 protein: ASSFPGSSF
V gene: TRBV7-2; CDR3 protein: ASSARGLQETQY
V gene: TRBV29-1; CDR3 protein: SVDPRGNEQF
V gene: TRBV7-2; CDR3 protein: ASSLVGGGENYGYT
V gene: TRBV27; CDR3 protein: ASKASGIIEQY
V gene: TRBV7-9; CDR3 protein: ASGANEKLF
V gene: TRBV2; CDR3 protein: ASSERELQETQY
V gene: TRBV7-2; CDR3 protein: ASSSPWGQGKYSPLH
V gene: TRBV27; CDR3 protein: ASSSGTSGRGETQY
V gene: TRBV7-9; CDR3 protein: ASSLDVRADYGYT